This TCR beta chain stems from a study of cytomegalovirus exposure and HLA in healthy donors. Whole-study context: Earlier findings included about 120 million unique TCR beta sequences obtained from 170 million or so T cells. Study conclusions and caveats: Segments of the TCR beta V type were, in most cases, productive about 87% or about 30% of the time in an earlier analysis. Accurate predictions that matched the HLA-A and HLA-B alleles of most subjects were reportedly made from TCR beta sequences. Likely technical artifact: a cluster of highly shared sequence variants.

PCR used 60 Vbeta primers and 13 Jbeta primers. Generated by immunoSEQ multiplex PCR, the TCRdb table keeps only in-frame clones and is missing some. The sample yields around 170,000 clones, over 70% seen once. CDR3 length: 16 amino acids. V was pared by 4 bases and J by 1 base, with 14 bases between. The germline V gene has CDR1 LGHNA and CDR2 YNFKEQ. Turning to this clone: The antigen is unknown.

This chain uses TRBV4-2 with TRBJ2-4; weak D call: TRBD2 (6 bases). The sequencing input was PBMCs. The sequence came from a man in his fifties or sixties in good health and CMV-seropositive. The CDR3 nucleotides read TGTGCCAGCAGCCGCGAAGCCGGGGGTGCCAAAAACATTCAGTACTTC. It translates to CASSREAGGAKNIQYF.